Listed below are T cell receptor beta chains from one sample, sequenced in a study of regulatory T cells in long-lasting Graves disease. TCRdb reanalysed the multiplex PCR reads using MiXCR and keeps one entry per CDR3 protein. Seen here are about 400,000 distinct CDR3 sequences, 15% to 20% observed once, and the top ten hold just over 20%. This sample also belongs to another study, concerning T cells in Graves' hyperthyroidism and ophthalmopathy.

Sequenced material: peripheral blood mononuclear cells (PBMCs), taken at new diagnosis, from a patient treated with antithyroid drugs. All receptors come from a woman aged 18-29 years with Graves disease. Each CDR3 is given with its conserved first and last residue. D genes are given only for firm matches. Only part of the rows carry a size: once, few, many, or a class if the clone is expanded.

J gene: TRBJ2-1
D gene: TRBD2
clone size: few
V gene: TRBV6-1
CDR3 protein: CASSTSSGQSSYNEQFF
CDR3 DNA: TGTGCCAGCAGTACGTCTAGCGGGCAGAGCTCCTACAATGAGCAGTTCTTC

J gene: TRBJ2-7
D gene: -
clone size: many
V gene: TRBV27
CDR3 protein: CASGALGEQYF
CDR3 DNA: TGTGCCAGCGGGGCGCTTGGCGAGCAGTACTTC

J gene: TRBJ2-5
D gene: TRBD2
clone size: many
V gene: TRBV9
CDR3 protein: CASSGAGGPETQYF
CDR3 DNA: TGTGCCAGCAGCGGAGCGGGGGGGCCAGAGACCCAGTACTTC

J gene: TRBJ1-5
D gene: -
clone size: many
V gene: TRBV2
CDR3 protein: CASRTGVGGQPQHF
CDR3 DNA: TGTGCCAGCAGGACAGGTGTGGGAGGTCAGCCCCAGCATTTT

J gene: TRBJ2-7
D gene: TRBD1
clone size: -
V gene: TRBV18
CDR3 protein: CASDGQGTPYEQYF
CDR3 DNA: TGTGCCAGCGATGGACAGGGGACCCCCTACGAGCAGTACTTC

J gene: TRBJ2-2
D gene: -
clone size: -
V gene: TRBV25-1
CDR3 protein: CASFSNTGSNTGELFF
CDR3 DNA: TGTGCCAGCTTTTCCAATACAGGGAGCAACACCGGGGAGCTGTTTTTT

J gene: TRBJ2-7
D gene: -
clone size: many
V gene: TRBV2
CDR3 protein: CASCHNKIYEQYF
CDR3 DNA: TGTGCCAGTTGCCACAACAAGATCTACGAGCAGTACTTC

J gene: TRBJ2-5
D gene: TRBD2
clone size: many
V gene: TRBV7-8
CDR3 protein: CASSSSGGVRETQYF
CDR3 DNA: TGTGCCAGCAGCTCAAGCGGGGGGGTGAGAGAGACCCAGTACTTC

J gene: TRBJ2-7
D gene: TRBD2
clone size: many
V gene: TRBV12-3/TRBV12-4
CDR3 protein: CASSLTSGGREQYF
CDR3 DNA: TGTGCCAGCAGTCTTACTAGCGGGGGTCGCGAGCAGTACTTC

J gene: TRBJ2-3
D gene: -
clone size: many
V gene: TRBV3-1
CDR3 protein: CASSHTGEADTQYF
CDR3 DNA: TGTGCCAGCAGCCACACAGGGGAGGCAGATACGCAGTATTTT

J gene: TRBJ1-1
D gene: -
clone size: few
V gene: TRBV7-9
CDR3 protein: CASSRGGSSVLGTEAFF
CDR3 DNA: TGTGCCAGCAGCCGGGGGGGCAGTTCCGTTTTGGGGACTGAAGCTTTCTTT

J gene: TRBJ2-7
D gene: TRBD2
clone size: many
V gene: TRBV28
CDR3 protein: CASRPGWAGAYEQYF
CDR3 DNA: TGTGCCAGCAGACCTGGTTGGGCGGGGGCCTACGAGCAGTACTTC

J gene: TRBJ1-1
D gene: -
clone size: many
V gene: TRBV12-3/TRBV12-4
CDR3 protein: CASTPPNTEAFF
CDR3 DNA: TGTGCCAGCACTCCGCCGAACACTGAAGCTTTCTTT

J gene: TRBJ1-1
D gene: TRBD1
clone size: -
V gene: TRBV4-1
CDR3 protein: CASSQEGRGAVNTEAFF
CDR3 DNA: TGCGCCAGCAGCCAAGAAGGCAGGGGGGCCGTGAACACTGAAGCTTTCTTT

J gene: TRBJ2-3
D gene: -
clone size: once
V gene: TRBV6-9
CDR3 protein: CASSYSGQRLSADTQYF
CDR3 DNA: TGTGCCAGCAGTTACTCTGGGCAGCGGCTATCCGCAGATACGCAGTATTTT

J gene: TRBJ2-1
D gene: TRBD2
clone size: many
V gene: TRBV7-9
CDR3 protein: CASSFSSGSSYNEQFF
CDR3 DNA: TGTGCCAGCAGCTTTTCTAGCGGGAGCTCCTACAATGAGCAGTTCTTC

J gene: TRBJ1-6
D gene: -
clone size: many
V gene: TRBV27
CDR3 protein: CASKRATGSPLHF
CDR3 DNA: TGTGCCAGCAAACGGGCCACCGGGTCACCCCTCCACTTT

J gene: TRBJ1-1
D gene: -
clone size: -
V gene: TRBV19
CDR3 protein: CASSILNTEAFF
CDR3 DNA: TGTGCCAGTAGTATCCTGAACACTGAAGCTTTCTTT

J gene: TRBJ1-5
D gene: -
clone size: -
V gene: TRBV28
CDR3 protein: CASSTVAQPQHF
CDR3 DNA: TGTGCCAGCAGTACAGTGGCTCAGCCCCAGCATTTT

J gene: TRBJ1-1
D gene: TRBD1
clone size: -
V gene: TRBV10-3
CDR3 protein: CAISEGRTGRGTEAFF
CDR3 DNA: TGTGCCATCAGTGAGGGACGGACAGGGAGGGGCACTGAAGCTTTCTTT

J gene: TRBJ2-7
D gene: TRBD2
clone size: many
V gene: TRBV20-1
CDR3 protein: CSARDSAQRGDIYEQYF
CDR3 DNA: TGCAGTGCTAGAGATAGCGCCCAGCGGGGGGATATTTACGAGCAGTACTTC

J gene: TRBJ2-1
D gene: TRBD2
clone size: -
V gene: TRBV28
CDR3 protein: CASRGRLAGVSEQFF
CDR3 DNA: TGTGCCAGCAGGGGGAGACTAGCGGGAGTCAGTGAGCAGTTCTTC

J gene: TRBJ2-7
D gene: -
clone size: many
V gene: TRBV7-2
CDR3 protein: CASARISLREQYF
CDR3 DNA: TGTGCCAGCGCTCGGATAAGCCTACGGGAGCAGTACTTC